The TCR beta chain described here comes from a study of blood T cell repertoires in COVID-19. Background on the study: The United States, Italy and Spain were the sources of the acute and convalescent COVID-19 samples. From T cells, B-cell-depleted T cells, or PBMCs came the material, which was cDNA or gDNA.

The CDR3 sequence is 13 residues long. V lost 5 bases and J 8 bases, leaving 15 bases between the germline ends. From germline, CDR1 is LGHDT and CDR2 YNNKEL (reference sequence). Per the authors' pipeline: The assay estimated nucleated cells by amplifying reference gene primers. Sequenced by immunoSEQ multiplex PCR; TCRdb stores in-frame clones only, minus some. V and J calls plus clone size are reproduced from that table; the DNA served to infer D and trimming. Among about 69,000 clones listed, 75% to 80% were seen once. The TCR comes from a human donor in a cohort sampled during active COVID-19. Material: peripheral blood. This rearrangement joins TRBV3-1 (or the pseudogene TRBV3-2) to TRBJ1-1; D gene uncertain. DNA for the CDR3: TGTGCCAGCAGCTCAACCGGGGTTAGAGAAGCTTTCTTT. This sequence encodes CASSSTGVREAFF.